This section outlines one T cell receptor (beta chain) sequence together with its context. The sample is drawn from a study of blood T cell repertoires in COVID-19. Sequencing used immunoSEQ multiplex PCR; TCRdb keeps in-frame clones, though not all of them. Altogether about 80,000 clones are present, under 85% being singletons, with the ten largest covering roughly 9%. The CDR3 is made up of 14 amino acids. Germline V CDR1 and CDR2: SQVTM, ANQGSEA. Trimming stripped 6 bases from V and 2 bases from J, with 15 bases between. This chain connects TRBV29-1 to TRBJ2-3; TRBD2 might be the D (7 bases). This receptor was taken from a human donor in a cohort sampled during active COVID-19. Sequenced: peripheral blood. CDR3 amino acids: CSVRGGGFTDTQYF. In DNA, the CDR3 is TGCAGCGTGCGAGGGGGGGGGTTCACAGATACGCAGTATTTT.